This is a list of T cell receptor beta chains from one sample in a study of blood T cell repertoires in COVID-19. Assay used: immunoSEQ multiplex PCR; TCRdb lists only in-frame clones, some missing. The repertoire holds about 70,000 clones, with 75% to 85% as singletons. Sample: peripheral blood. These receptors were taken from an older woman with acute or convalescent COVID-19. CDR3s include the opening cysteine and the closing phenylalanine or tryptophan. Fields, in order: V gene, D gene, J gene, clone size, CDR3 DNA, CDR3 protein. A D gene is named only where the DNA matches it firmly. The size entry is marked missing in some rows and otherwise reads once, few, many or a size class.

v_call: TRBV4-1
d_call: -
j_call: TRBJ2-7
clone_size: once
cdr3_nt: TGCGCCAGCAGCCAAGATTTGGCAGGGGTGAGGAACGAGCAGTACTTC
cdr3_aa: CASSQDLAGVRNEQYF

v_call: TRBV15
d_call: -
j_call: TRBJ1-1
clone_size: -
cdr3_nt: TGTGCCACCAGCACTGGGGAGGAGGAAAAAGCTTTCTTT
cdr3_aa: CATSTGEEEKAFF

v_call: TRBV5-1
d_call: -
j_call: TRBJ2-5
clone_size: -
cdr3_nt: TGCGCCAGCAGCTGGGAGCCAGAGACCCAGTACTTC
cdr3_aa: CASSWEPETQYF

v_call: TRBV7-2
d_call: TRBD1
j_call: TRBJ1-2
clone_size: once
cdr3_nt: TGTGCCAGCAGTTCGGACGGACAGGGGGGTTTCGGCTACACCTTC
cdr3_aa: CASSSDGQGGFGYTF

v_call: TRBV3-1/TRBV3-2
d_call: TRBD2
j_call: TRBJ2-3
clone_size: -
cdr3_nt: TGTGCCAGCAGCCAACCTATGGGACTAGCGGGGGGTGGAGATACGCAGTATTTT
cdr3_aa: CASSQPMGLAGGGDTQYF

v_call: TRBV5-5
d_call: -
j_call: TRBJ2-3
clone_size: -
cdr3_nt: TGTGCCAGCAGCCCTTTCGACGGGTCAGATACGCAGTATTTT
cdr3_aa: CASSPFDGSDTQYF

v_call: TRBV14
d_call: TRBD1
j_call: TRBJ2-2
clone_size: -
cdr3_nt: TGTGCCAGCAGCCAAGATATGCGGACAGGACCCCCCGGGGAGCTGTTTTTT
cdr3_aa: CASSQDMRTGPPGELFF

v_call: TRBV15
d_call: -
j_call: TRBJ2-7
clone_size: -
cdr3_nt: TGTGCCACCAGCAGCGAACCAGAAGAGCAGTACTTC
cdr3_aa: CATSSEPEEQYF

v_call: TRBV6-5
d_call: TRBD2
j_call: TRBJ2-2
clone_size: -
cdr3_nt: TGTGCCAGCACCCCGGGGGGGGGCCCCACCGGGGAGCTGTTTTTT
cdr3_aa: CASTPGGGPTGELFF

v_call: TRBV6-5
d_call: TRBD2
j_call: TRBJ2-5
clone_size: -
cdr3_nt: TGTGCCAGCAGTTACCTTAGCGGGTCCTTCCAAGAGACCCAGTACTTC
cdr3_aa: CASSYLSGSFQETQYF

v_call: TRBV5-5
d_call: -
j_call: TRBJ2-5
clone_size: once
cdr3_nt: TGTGCCAGCAGCTCTCTCCCCTACCAAGAGACCCAGTACTTC
cdr3_aa: CASSSLPYQETQYF

v_call: TRBV28
d_call: -
j_call: TRBJ1-5
clone_size: -
cdr3_nt: TGTGCCAGCAGCGTTGAGGCCTACCCCCAGCATTTT
cdr3_aa: CASSVEAYPQHF

v_call: TRBV5-4
d_call: TRBD2
j_call: TRBJ2-1
clone_size: -
cdr3_nt: TGTGCCAGCAGCCTGGGGACTAGCGGGGTCGGTTCCTACAATGAGCAGTTCTTC
cdr3_aa: CASSLGTSGVGSYNEQFF

v_call: TRBV27
d_call: -
j_call: TRBJ1-6
clone_size: -
cdr3_nt: TGTGCCAGCAGTTTATCGACAGCTTCGCGATCACCCCTCCACTTT
cdr3_aa: CASSLSTASRSPLHF

v_call: TRBV30
d_call: TRBD1
j_call: TRBJ2-1
clone_size: -
cdr3_nt: TGTGCCTGGAGTGCAGACAGGGGGCTAGGCGAGCAGTTCTTC
cdr3_aa: CAWSADRGLGEQFF

v_call: TRBV18
d_call: -
j_call: TRBJ2-7
clone_size: -
cdr3_nt: TGTGCCAGCTCACCACCATCGACTAGTCCCTACGAGCAGTACTTC
cdr3_aa: CASSPPSTSPYEQYF

v_call: TRBV18
d_call: TRBD1
j_call: TRBJ2-2
clone_size: -
cdr3_nt: TGTGCCAGCTCCCCCGGGACAGGTGACACCGGGGAGCTGTTTTTT
cdr3_aa: CASSPGTGDTGELFF

v_call: TRBV5-6
d_call: TRBD2
j_call: TRBJ2-7
clone_size: -
cdr3_nt: TGTGCCAGCAGCTTGGCCGTATTAGCGGGGGCGCTCACCTACGAGCAGTACTTC
cdr3_aa: CASSLAVLAGALTYEQYF

v_call: TRBV3-1/TRBV3-2
d_call: TRBD2
j_call: TRBJ2-5
clone_size: -
cdr3_nt: TGTGCCAGCAGCCAGTCCACTAGCGGGGGCGAGACCCAGTACTTC
cdr3_aa: CASSQSTSGGETQYF

v_call: TRBV11-3
d_call: TRBD1
j_call: TRBJ1-4
clone_size: few
cdr3_nt: TGTGCCAGCAGCACCGGACAGGGAGGCGAAAAACTGTTTTTT
cdr3_aa: CASSTGQGGEKLFF

v_call: TRBV5-1
d_call: TRBD2
j_call: TRBJ2-3
clone_size: once
cdr3_nt: TGCGCCAGCAGCTTGGTCTCTAGCGGGGGGACAGATACGCAGTATTTT
cdr3_aa: CASSLVSSGGTDTQYF

v_call: TRBV18
d_call: TRBD1
j_call: TRBJ1-3
clone_size: -
cdr3_nt: TGTGCCAGCTCGCTTACAGGGGCCGCTGGAAACACCATATATTTT
cdr3_aa: CASSLTGAAGNTIYF

v_call: TRBV3-1/TRBV3-2
d_call: -
j_call: TRBJ2-4
clone_size: -
cdr3_nt: TGTGCCAGCAGCCAAGACACGGGGACGCCGTCCTGCGGGACCAAAAACATTCAGTACTTC
cdr3_aa: CASSQDTGTPSCGTKNIQYF

v_call: TRBV10-3
d_call: TRBD1
j_call: TRBJ1-3
clone_size: -
cdr3_nt: TGTGCCATCAGTGAGGGGACAGGAAAGACTGGAAACACCATATATTTT
cdr3_aa: CAISEGTGKTGNTIYF

v_call: TRBV10-2
d_call: TRBD1
j_call: TRBJ1-1
clone_size: -
cdr3_nt: TGCGCCAGCAGTGAGTCCCTATTACAGGGGAGTATCACTGAAGCTTTCTTT
cdr3_aa: CASSESLLQGSITEAFF

v_call: TRBV13
d_call: -
j_call: TRBJ1-1
clone_size: -
cdr3_nt: TGTGCCAGCAGCTATGGGATCGGGAGAGAGGGTTCGGAAGCTTTCTTT
cdr3_aa: CASSYGIGREGSEAFF

v_call: TRBV18
d_call: -
j_call: TRBJ2-7
clone_size: -
cdr3_nt: TGTGCCAGCTCACCACCCACACCCTCCTACGAGCAGTACTTC
cdr3_aa: CASSPPTPSYEQYF

v_call: TRBV10-3
d_call: TRBD1
j_call: TRBJ1-4
clone_size: -
cdr3_nt: TGTGCCATCAGTCCTCGGACAGGGCTGGCAAATGAAAAACTGTTTTTT
cdr3_aa: CAISPRTGLANEKLFF

v_call: TRBV27
d_call: -
j_call: TRBJ1-1
clone_size: once
cdr3_nt: TGTGCCAGCAGTTTGTCAGATAACACTGAAGCTTTCTTT
cdr3_aa: CASSLSDNTEAFF

v_call: TRBV10-3
d_call: TRBD1
j_call: TRBJ1-2
clone_size: -
cdr3_nt: TGTGCCATCACCTCGGGACAGGTTTATGGCTACACCTTC
cdr3_aa: CAITSGQVYGYTF

v_call: TRBV23-1
d_call: TRBD1
j_call: TRBJ1-2
clone_size: -
cdr3_nt: TGCGCCAGGTACCGGGACAGGGTTTACTATGGCTACACCTTC
cdr3_aa: CARYRDRVYYGYTF

v_call: TRBV2
d_call: -
j_call: TRBJ2-3
clone_size: -
cdr3_nt: TGTGCCAGCGGGCTAAGCACAGATACGCAGTATTTT
cdr3_aa: CASGLSTDTQYF

v_call: TRBV7-2
d_call: TRBD2
j_call: TRBJ2-3
clone_size: -
cdr3_nt: TGTGCCAGCAGCTCCGGTGGCGGGGGGGCGACAGATACGCAGTATTTT
cdr3_aa: CASSSGGGGATDTQYF

v_call: TRBV27
d_call: -
j_call: TRBJ1-5
clone_size: many
cdr3_nt: TGTGCCAGCAGGTCAGGGAATCAGCCCCAGCATTTT
cdr3_aa: CASRSGNQPQHF

v_call: TRBV7-9
d_call: -
j_call: TRBJ1-1
clone_size: -
cdr3_nt: TGTGCCAGCAGCCCGCGGAACACTGAAGCTTTCTTT
cdr3_aa: CASSPRNTEAFF

v_call: TRBV28
d_call: -
j_call: TRBJ1-6
clone_size: -
cdr3_nt: TGTGCCAGCAGTTTAGATCAGGATTCACCCCTCCACTTT
cdr3_aa: CASSLDQDSPLHF

v_call: TRBV10-1
d_call: TRBD1
j_call: TRBJ2-5
clone_size: -
cdr3_nt: TGCGCCAGCAGCCGGGACAGGGAAGAGACCCAGTACTTC
cdr3_aa: CASSRDREETQYF

v_call: TRBV3-1/TRBV3-2
d_call: TRBD2
j_call: TRBJ2-5
clone_size: once
cdr3_nt: TGTGCCAGCAGCCGTGGGACTAGCGGGGGGGTTTTTCAAGAGACCCAGTACTTC
cdr3_aa: CASSRGTSGGVFQETQYF

v_call: TRBV5-1
d_call: TRBD2
j_call: TRBJ2-5
clone_size: -
cdr3_nt: TGCGCCAGCAGTCCTAGCGGGGGATGGGAGACCCAGTACTTC
cdr3_aa: CASSPSGGWETQYF

v_call: TRBV10-3
d_call: TRBD2
j_call: TRBJ2-7
clone_size: -
cdr3_nt: TGTGCCCTACGGGACGGGAGGAACGAGCAGTACTTC
cdr3_aa: CALRDGRNEQYF